These 2 T cell receptor beta chains were all obtained from the same sample, sequenced in a study of blood T cell repertoires in COVID-19. Profiled with immunoSEQ multiplex PCR; TCRdb holds only in-frame clones, not every one. Seen here are about 260,000 clones, approximately 91% observed once, and the top ten hold around 2.5%. The sample comprised peripheral blood. The origin of the receptors is a person in their late teens or twenties with COVID-19, enrolled during active disease.

The chain has TRBV25-1 and TRBJ1-5; tentative D call: TRBD1 (6 bases). Germline loops: CDR1 MGHDK, CDR2 SYGVNS. The CDR3 consists of 15 residues. V lost 5 bases, J lost 5 bases, and 16 bases lay in between. CDR3 sequence reads: CASSNTGTPDQPQHF. In nucleotides, the CDR3 is TGTGCCAGCAGTAACACAGGGACCCCGGATCAGCCCCAGCATTTT.

CDR3 loop: CASSQYREQYF. CDR3 nucleotides: TGCGCCAGCAGCCAATATCGCGAGCAGTACTTC. This sequence joins TRBV4-1 and TRBJ2-7; no clear D gene. Germline V CDR1 and CDR2: MGHRA, YSYEKL. This CDR3 region has 11 residues. The germline V and J ends were trimmed by 2 bases and 6 bases, with 5 bases remaining between them.